This T cell receptor (beta chain) was found in a study of T-cell reconstitution after alpha-beta-depleted transplantation in children (dated by TCRdb to 2016 to 2017). For the wider study: Using TCR repertoire profiling, the study quantitatively followed how T-cell immune reconstitution unfolded in children after TCRalphabeta/CD19-depleted allogeneic hematopoietic cell transplantation.

The CDR3, from cysteine to phenylalanine, totals 12 residues. The read is trimmed to its CDR3 DNA, 36 bases read in frame from base 1. Between the V and J ends, shortened by 3 bases and 14 bases respectively, the junction contains 16 bases. Reading the germline V gene gives CDR1 SGHDT and CDR2 YYEEEE. The method was PCR. The sequencer was an Illumina HiSeq 2500. TCR libraries were prepared with molecular barcoding, using unique molecular identifiers to normalize TCRbeta repertoire quantification. Using fastp trimming at Q25 and MiXCR clonotype assembly, TCRdb reanalyzed the public sequencing data and kept in-frame beta chains. Each CDR3 protein appears once, grouped with its most common genes and DNA. The sample table contains 200,000 to 250,000 distinct CDR3 sequences; only one count was recorded for roughly 9% of them. Less than 8% of the sample lies in the top ten. The table lists this clonotype with many counts. Its antigen is still unknown. Base-call qualities are not available, and no considerably larger clone is one nucleotide away.

This TCR was sampled from a human donor who donated a stem cell graft to a child with acute lymphoblastic leukemia. The V gene is TRBV5-6 and the J gene is TRBJ2-3, and TRBD1 may be the D gene, going by 6 matching bases. The starting material was PBMCs from the stem cell graft donor, obtained from the stem cell graft. This receptor carries the CDR3 CASSSGPGALYF. The sequenced DNA: TGTGCCAGCAGCTCCGGACCAGGGGCTTTGTATTTT.